These T cell receptor beta chains were read from a single sample in a study of blood T cell repertoires in COVID-19. The assay was immunoSEQ multiplex PCR, and TCRdb's table has in-frame clones only and misses some. The sample lists about 98,000 clones; about four fifths were seen once. Sequencing was performed on peripheral blood. The origin of the receptors is a man between 65 and 85 years old with acute or convalescent COVID-19. The CDR3 runs from the conserved cysteine through the conserved F or W. The order of the fields is D gene, V gene, J gene, clone size, CDR3 DNA, CDR3 protein. The D gene is left open where the match is weak. Clone size is stated in some rows and not others, as once, few, many or a class when expanded.

D gene: TRBD1
V gene: TRBV5-1
J gene: TRBJ2-7
clone size: once
CDR3 DNA: TGCGCCAGCAGCCTAAATCAGGGGGCTCTGGACGAGCAGTACTTC
CDR3 protein: CASSLNQGALDEQYF

D gene: .
V gene: TRBV11-2
J gene: TRBJ1-3
clone size: once
CDR3 DNA: TGTGCCAGCAGCCTAGGACTCCGCCGAGACACCATATATTTT
CDR3 protein: CASSLGLRRDTIYF

D gene: .
V gene: TRBV5-1
J gene: TRBJ2-1
clone size: .
CDR3 DNA: TGCGCCAGCAGCGGCGGGTTAACTGGCAATGAGCAGTTCTTC
CDR3 protein: CASSGGLTGNEQFF

D gene: TRBD2
V gene: TRBV12-3/TRBV12-4
J gene: TRBJ2-1
clone size: .
CDR3 DNA: TGTGCCAGCAGTTCGTTACTAGCGTCTGAGCAGTTCTTC
CDR3 protein: CASSSLLASEQFF

D gene: .
V gene: TRBV4-3
J gene: TRBJ2-7
clone size: .
CDR3 DNA: TGCGCCAGCAGCCCCGACGTAGCGGAGGCCTACGAGCAGTACTTC
CDR3 protein: CASSPDVAEAYEQYF

D gene: TRBD2
V gene: TRBV5-1
J gene: TRBJ2-3
clone size: .
CDR3 DNA: TGCGCCAGCAGCTTGGCCCAGACTAGCGGGAGTGTCACTAGCACAGATACGCAGTATTTT
CDR3 protein: CASSLAQTSGSVTSTDTQYF

D gene: .
V gene: TRBV7-3
J gene: TRBJ1-1
clone size: .
CDR3 DNA: TGTGCCAGCAGCTGGACGCCGGGGGCTGAAGCTTTCTTT
CDR3 protein: CASSWTPGAEAFF

D gene: .
V gene: TRBV6-6
J gene: TRBJ2-2
clone size: .
CDR3 DNA: TGTGCCAGCAGTCGCGCGAACACCGGGGAGCTGTTTTTT
CDR3 protein: CASSRANTGELFF

D gene: .
V gene: TRBV13
J gene: TRBJ2-7
clone size: .
CDR3 DNA: TGTGCCAGCAGCTCCTTGAGCTACGAGCAGTACTTC
CDR3 protein: CASSSLSYEQYF

D gene: .
V gene: TRBV18
J gene: TRBJ2-3
clone size: .
CDR3 DNA: TGTGCCAGCTCACAAACACCCCTACTAAGTTTAGCGGGGGACAGGTCTACGCAGTATTTT
CDR3 protein: CASSQTPLLSLAGDRSTQYF

D gene: .
V gene: TRBV4-2
J gene: TRBJ1-4
clone size: few
CDR3 DNA: TGTGCCAGCAGCCAAGCGCAGGCTCAAACTAATGAAAAACTGTTTTTT
CDR3 protein: CASSQAQAQTNEKLFF

D gene: .
V gene: TRBV6-5
J gene: TRBJ1-1
clone size: .
CDR3 DNA: TGTGCCAGCACCAAAAGCTTGACTAACACTGAAGCTTTCTTT
CDR3 protein: CASTKSLTNTEAFF

D gene: TRBD1
V gene: TRBV28
J gene: TRBJ2-7
clone size: .
CDR3 DNA: TGTGCCAGCAGTCAGCGTCCCGGGACAGCCTCCTACGAGCAGTACTTC
CDR3 protein: CASSQRPGTASYEQYF

D gene: .
V gene: TRBV30
J gene: TRBJ1-4
clone size: .
CDR3 DNA: TGTGCCTGGAGCCGGGTAAGGAGTGAAAAACTGTTTTTT
CDR3 protein: CAWSRVRSEKLFF

D gene: .
V gene: TRBV6-1
J gene: TRBJ1-4
clone size: once
CDR3 DNA: TGTGCCAGCAGTGACCTAGATAATGAAAAACTGTTTTTT
CDR3 protein: CASSDLDNEKLFF

D gene: .
V gene: TRBV9
J gene: TRBJ1-1
clone size: .
CDR3 DNA: TGTGCCAGCAGCTTAACACCAGGGGCTCACACTGAAGCTTTCTTT
CDR3 protein: CASSLTPGAHTEAFF

D gene: .
V gene: TRBV28
J gene: TRBJ1-1
clone size: .
CDR3 DNA: TGTGCCAGCAGTATGGGGTCTGGAGGGACTGAAGCTTTCTTT
CDR3 protein: CASSMGSGGTEAFF

D gene: .
V gene: TRBV15
J gene: TRBJ2-1
clone size: few
CDR3 DNA: TGTGCCACCAGCAGACCCCTCACCGGGAAAAGTAATGAGCAGTTCTTC
CDR3 protein: CATSRPLTGKSNEQFF

D gene: .
V gene: TRBV27
J gene: TRBJ1-2
clone size: .
CDR3 DNA: TGTGCCAGCAGCTCCTCGGGGACTCAGGGCTACACCTTC
CDR3 protein: CASSSSGTQGYTF

D gene: TRBD1
V gene: TRBV30
J gene: TRBJ2-3
clone size: few
CDR3 DNA: TGTGCCTGGTGGGGACAGGGCACAGATACGCAGTATTTT
CDR3 protein: CAWWGQGTDTQYF

D gene: .
V gene: TRBV5-6
J gene: TRBJ2-3
clone size: .
CDR3 DNA: TGTGCCAGCAGCCCCGACAGTCCCACAGATACGCAGTATTTT
CDR3 protein: CASSPDSPTDTQYF

D gene: TRBD1
V gene: TRBV6-2/TRBV6-3
J gene: TRBJ2-6
clone size: .
CDR3 DNA: TGTGCCAGCCGCCGGGACAGTGTGTCCAACGTCCTGACTTTC
CDR3 protein: CASRRDSVSNVLTF

D gene: TRBD1
V gene: TRBV6-5
J gene: TRBJ1-4
clone size: once
CDR3 DNA: TGTGCCAGCAGACTACAGGGGCAGGTGGATGAAAAACTGTTTTTT
CDR3 protein: CASRLQGQVDEKLFF

D gene: .
V gene: TRBV7-9
J gene: TRBJ2-5
clone size: .
CDR3 DNA: TGTGCCAGCAGCCGTCAGGCTTACCAAGAGACCCAGTACTTC
CDR3 protein: CASSRQAYQETQYF

D gene: .
V gene: TRBV7-2
J gene: TRBJ2-7
clone size: .
CDR3 DNA: TGTGCCAGCAGCTTAGAGGCGGCGAGCTCCTACGAGCAGTACTTC
CDR3 protein: CASSLEAASSYEQYF

D gene: .
V gene: TRBV5-1
J gene: TRBJ1-2
clone size: few
CDR3 DNA: TGCGCCAGCAGGCGAGGGTCAGATGGCTACACCTTC
CDR3 protein: CASRRGSDGYTF

D gene: .
V gene: TRBV18
J gene: TRBJ2-1
clone size: .
CDR3 DNA: TGTGCCAGCTCACCACGCGAGGGGGCGGGAGGCAATGAGCAGTTCTTC
CDR3 protein: CASSPREGAGGNEQFF

D gene: .
V gene: TRBV30
J gene: TRBJ2-7
clone size: .
CDR3 DNA: TGTGCCTGGACCGACCTAGACAGTGTACACGAGCAGTACTTC
CDR3 protein: CAWTDLDSVHEQYF

D gene: .
V gene: TRBV11-3
J gene: TRBJ2-2
clone size: .
CDR3 DNA: TGTGCCAGCAGCTTGGACTTTGGCGGGGAGCTGTTTTTT
CDR3 protein: CASSLDFGGELFF

D gene: .
V gene: TRBV15
J gene: TRBJ1-1
clone size: .
CDR3 DNA: TGTGCCACCAGCAGGGGGGGCACTGAAGCTTTCTTT
CDR3 protein: CATSRGGTEAFF